The next 31 T cell receptor beta chains were all read from a single sample in a study of metastatic and nonmetastatic thyroid tumors. TCRdb re-analyzed the PCR reads using MiXCR. The sample has about 40,000 clones, roughly 11% seen once; the top ten hold roughly 25%. There were no patients who had received any treatment before thyroid surgery. Sequenced sample: blood. The source is a female donor with papillary thyroid cancer or a benign thyroid nodule (not recorded which). Some clones in this sample may be carry-over from other donors' samples.

This clone showed up many times. The chain has TRBV12-5 and TRBJ2-7; 8 bases align to TRBD2. Losses at the gene ends were 2 bases for V and 3 bases for J; bases not matched to a gene: 9. This CDR3 region has 16 residues. Per the germline V gene, CDR1 is LGHNT and CDR2 is FRNRAP. The CDR3 nucleotides read TGTGCTAGTGGTTTGTACCCAGCGGGAGTGGGCTACGAGCAGTACTTC. It encodes CASGLYPAGVGYEQYF. Full variable domain (remainder filled in from reference TRBV12-5 and TRBJ2-7): DARVTQTPRHKVTEMGQEVTMRCQPILGHNTVFWYRQTMMQGLELLAYFRNRAPLDDSGMPKDRFSAEMPDATLATLKIQPSEPRDSAVYFCASGLYPAGVGYEQYFGPGTRLTVT.

This clone was counted many times. The chain uses TRBV25-1 and TRBJ2-1; 10 nucleotides agree with TRBD2. Losses at the gene ends were 6 bases for V and 3 bases for J; bases not matched to a gene: 2. Germline V gene sequence: CDR1 MGHDK, CDR2 SYGVNS. CDR3 length: 14 residues. CDR3: CASSTSGIYNEQFF. DNA for the CDR3: TGTGCCAGCAGCACTAGCGGGATCTACAATGAGCAGTTCTTC. Full variable domain (missing parts from reference TRBV25-1 and TRBJ2-1): EADIYQTPRYLVIGTGKKITLECSQTMGHDKMYWYQQDPGMELHLIHYSYGVNSTEKGDLSSESTVSRIRTEHFPLTLESARPSHTSQYLCASSTSGIYNEQFFGPGTRLTVL.

This clone occurred many times. The chain joins TRBV2 to TRBJ2-7; a weak D match, TRBD1 (6 bases). The CDR3 totals 15 residues. Per germline, CDR1 SNHLY and CDR2 FYNNEI. V gave up 2 bases and J gave up 4 bases, with 15 bases separating them. In DNA form, the CDR3 reads TGTGCCAGCAGTGAATCGGCAGGGGAGTGGTACGAGCAGTACTTC. This translates into CASSESAGEWYEQYF.

Many counts were recorded for this clone. This chain connects TRBV5-1 to TRBJ2-7, with TRBD2 matching 10 bases. The ends lost 4 bases at V and 2 bases at J; junction bases unmatched: 12. Germline lookup yields CDR1 SGHRS and CDR2 YFSETQ. This CDR3 is 17 amino acids long. For the CDR3, the DNA is TGCGCCAGCAGCGGGCCGGGCGGCGGACTAGCGGCCTACGAGCAGTACTTC. Its translation: CASSGPGGGLAAYEQYF.

At least ten counts were recorded for this clone. The chain uses TRBV2 and TRBJ2-7; TRBD1 or TRBD2 may be the D gene (5 bases each). Germline loops: CDR1 SNHLY, CDR2 FYNNEI. The CDR3 extends over 13 amino acids. With 3 bases removed from V and 2 bases from J, the gap between germline ends came to 8 bases. CDR3 DNA sequence: TGTGCCAGCAGTGACGAGGGGCCCTACGAGCAGTACTTC. Its protein is CASSDEGPYEQYF.

Regarding this clone: A clone one base away is much larger, so this may be a read error. The sample has other DNA sequences that encode this CDR3 too. V gene TRBV2 combines with J gene TRBJ2-1; D unclear. V was cut by 1 base and J by 11 bases, with 9 bases left in between. The germline gives CDR1 SNHLY, CDR2 FYNNEI. The CDR3 is made up of 12 amino acids. CDR3: CASSEGDQKQFF. The CDR3 coding sequence is TGTGCCAGCAGTGAAGGTGACCAGAAGCAGTTCTTC.

This clone occurred many times. The CDR3 sequence: CASSPTSGKSNEQFF. CDR3 sequence (DNA): TGTGCCAGCAGCCCTACTAGCGGTAAATCCAATGAGCAGTTCTTC. The rearrangement joins TRBV7-6 to TRBJ2-1; 8 bases line up with TRBD2. Trimming at V came to 5 bases and at J to 6 bases, leaving 9 bases not matched to a gene. Germline assignment: CDR1 SGHVS and CDR2 FNYEAQ. There are 15 residues in the CDR3.

The J gene is TRBJ2-2, the V gene TRBV11-1; 7 bases line up with TRBD1. Germline V CDR1 and CDR2: SGHAT, FQDESV (reference sequence). V shed 4 bases and J 6 bases; nucleotides not matched to a gene: 11. This CDR3 comprises 16 residues. As DNA, the CDR3 is TGTGCCAGCAGCTCTGGACAGGTGCTGGTCCCCGGGGAGCTGTTTTTT. The encoded protein is CASSSGQVLVPGELFF. The full variable domain, in which reference TRBV11-1 and TRBJ2-2 provide the parts outside the CDR3, is EAEVAQSPRYKITEKSQAVAFWCDPISGHATLYWYRQILGQGPELLVQFQDESVVDDSQLPKDRFSAERLKGVDSTLKIQPAELGDSAMYLCASSSGQVLVPGELFFGEGSRLTVL.

This clone came up many times. Mismatch with germline at one junction end may stem from a read error. Other nucleotide sequences from this sample produce the same CDR3. V usage is TRBV7-9 and J usage is TRBJ2-5, with D possibly TRBD1 on 6 matching bases. The CDR3 runs to 14 residues. Germline values: CDR1 SEHNR, CDR2 FQNEAQ (reference sequence). The CDR3 coding sequence is TGTGCCAGTAGCTTTCAGGGGAATTGGGAGACCCAGTACTTC. Protein product: CASSFQGNWETQYF.

This clone was counted many times. A much larger clone differs by one base, so this may be a read error. The chain couples TRBV19 to TRBJ2-1; possible D gene TRBD2, 7 bases. The CDR3 loop spans 14 amino acids. Germline loops: CDR1 LNHDA, CDR2 SQIVND (reference sequence). V was pared by 9 bases and J by 10 bases, with 22 bases between. Written as DNA, the CDR3 is TGTGCCAGCGACAAGTTGGGGGGGCAACCCGAGCAGTTCTTC. Protein sequence: CASDKLGGQPEQFF. Looking up the rest from reference TRBV19 and TRBJ2-1 gives the full variable domain: DGGITQSPKYLFRKEGQNVTLSCEQNLNHDAMYWYRQDPGQGLRLIYYSQIVNDFQKGDIAEGYSVSREKKESFPLTVTSAQKNPTAFYLCASDKLGGQPEQFFGPGTRLTVL.

This clone came up many times. The chain couples TRBV20-1 to TRBJ1-2, with D perhaps matching TRBD1 (6 bases). Germline loops: CDR1 DFQATT, CDR2 SNEGSKA (reference sequence). V lost 2 bases and J lost 8, with 24 bases in between. This CDR3 has 16 amino acids. CDR3: CSARPPAGGPRRGYTF. CDR3 in DNA: TGCAGTGCTAGACCACCGGCGGGGGGGCCAAGGCGCGGCTACACCTTC.

This clone was picked up many times. V and J are TRBV29-1 and TRBJ1-2; D gene ambiguous. This CDR3 comprises 14 residues. Trimming stripped 0 bases from V and 1 base from J, with 9 bases between. CDR1 and CDR2 (germline): SQVTM, ANQGSEA. CDR3 sequence (DNA): TGCAGCGTTGAAGATTGGGCACTTAACTATGGCTACACCTTC. This sequence encodes CSVEDWALNYGYTF.

The table lists this clone with a few counts. CDR3 nucleotide sequence: TGTGCCACCAGCAGAGGGACATTAGGTCCAGGGGAGCAGTACTTC. Protein sequence: CATSRGTLGPGEQYF. This sequence joins TRBV15 and TRBJ2-7; D possibly corresponds to TRBD1 (5 bases). The germline V and J ends were trimmed by 1 base and 7 bases, with 17 bases remaining between them. Per germline, CDR1 LNHNV and CDR2 YYDKDF (reference sequence). This CDR3 has 15 amino acids.

This clone has at least ten counts. The chain is built from TRBV9 and TRBJ1-1; D remains ambiguous. The CDR3 totals 15 residues. V lost 0 bases to trimming and J lost 2 bases, with 11 bases between them. CDR1 is SGDLS, CDR2 YYNGEE, per germline. The CDR3 is CASSVGQTQNTEAFF. The CDR3 DNA reads TGTGCCAGCAGCGTAGGGCAGACCCAAAACACTGAAGCTTTCTTT. The full variable domain, with the rest looked up from reference TRBV9 and TRBJ1-1, is DSGVTQTPKHLITATGQRVTLRCSPRSGDLSVYWYQQSLDQGLQFLIQYYNGEERAKGNILERFSAQQFPDLHSELNLSSLELGDSALYFCASSVGQTQNTEAFFGQGTRLTVV.

This clone was counted at least ten times. This chain links TRBV5-4 with TRBJ2-4; D gene ambiguous. Between the trimmed V and J ends, which lost 0 bases and 8 bases, there was a span of 6 bases. Germline V gives CDR1 SGHNT, CDR2 YYREEE (reference sequence). The CDR3 spans 12 residues. The CDR3 nucleotides read TGTGCCAGCAGCTTGGATGGGGACATTCAGTACTTC. It codes for CASSLDGDIQYF.

This clone was recorded a few times. This may come from a read error, since a much larger clone is one base off. The rearrangement uses TRBV12-5 and TRBJ1-2; 9 nucleotides line up with TRBD1. The CDR3 consists of 15 residues. The ends lost 1 base at V and 6 bases at J; junction bases unmatched: 6. The V gene's germline CDR1 is LGHNT and CDR2 FRNRAP. The CDR3: CASGLALRTGDGYTF. Written as DNA, the CDR3 is TGTGCTAGTGGTTTGGCCCTTAGGACAGGGGATGGCTACACCTTC. The whole variable domain, remainder taken from reference TRBV12-5 and TRBJ1-2, is DARVTQTPRHKVTEMGQEVTMRCQPILGHNTVFWYRQTMMQGLELLAYFRNRAPLDDSGMPKDRFSAEMPDATLATLKIQPSEPRDSAVYFCASGLALRTGDGYTFGSGTRLTVV.

This clone was picked up many times. CDR3 sequence reads: CASSLAEGNRQNIQYF. CDR3 bases: TGCGCCAGCAGCTTGGCCGAGGGGAACAGGCAAAACATTCAGTACTTC. The rearrangement uses TRBV5-1 and TRBJ2-4; either TRBD1 or TRBD2 may fit D (5 bases each). V was shortened by 0 bases and J by 5 bases, with 15 bases between the two germline ends. The CDR3 sequence is 16 residues long. The germline gives CDR1 SGHRS, CDR2 YFSETQ.

This clone has ten or more counts. The chain links TRBV3-1 to TRBJ2-1; D perhaps matches TRBD2 (5 bases). From germline, CDR1 is LGHDT and CDR2 YNNKEL (reference sequence). The CDR3 extends over 14 amino acids. The germline V and J ends were trimmed by 1 base and 4 bases, with 8 bases remaining between them. As DNA, the CDR3 is TGTGCCAGCAGCCAAGGGGGAGAGTACAATGAGCAGTTCTTC. Amino acid sequence: CASSQGGEYNEQFF.

This clone was found many times. V gene TRBV7-8 combines with J gene TRBJ1-1; D may be TRBD1 (5 bases). This CDR3 comprises 16 residues. Trimming left V 0 bases short and J 1 base short, with 12 bases between. The germline CDR1 and CDR2 sequences are SGHVS and FQNEAQ. The DNA of the CDR3 is TGTGCCAGCAGCTTAGCTTTCCGGGGGAGGAACACTGAAGCTTTCTTT. As protein: CASSLAFRGRNTEAFF.

V and J are TRBV18 and TRBJ2-2; no reliable D call. The CDR3 sequence is 13 residues long. Trimming took off 6 bases at V and 6 bases at J, with 11 bases between the two ends. Germline V gene sequence: CDR1 KGHSH, CDR2 LQKENI. This CDR3 is CASSVVRSGELFF. CDR3 in DNA: TGTGCCAGCTCGGTAGTTCGGTCCGGGGAGCTGTTTTTT.

The sample holds many counts of this clone. The chain joins TRBV29-1 to TRBJ2-1; TRBD2 matches 7 bases. The CDR3 totals 13 residues. From germline, CDR1 is SQVTM and CDR2 ANQGSEA. V shed 6 bases and J 4 bases; nucleotides not matched to a gene: 6. The CDR3 bases are TGCAGCGTGATCAGCGGGGCTTACAATGAGCAGTTCTTC. The encoded protein is CSVISGAYNEQFF.

This clone came up many times. The V gene is TRBV4-1, the J gene TRBJ1-5; D unclear. There are 16 residues in the CDR3. Germline loops: CDR1 MGHRA, CDR2 YSYEKL. V lost 1 base to trimming and J lost 2 bases, with 12 bases between them. The CDR3 protein is CASSQVGRQRNQPQHF. The CDR3 nucleotides are TGCGCCAGCAGCCAAGTCGGAAGGCAACGCAATCAGCCCCAGCATTTT.

This clone has ten or more counts. The gene calls are TRBV5-8 and TRBJ1-1; D may be TRBD1 (6 bases). The CDR3 extends over 15 amino acids. Germline V CDR1 and CDR2: SGHTS, YDEGEE. Trimming shortened V by 2 bases and J by 0 bases, and 11 bases separated the two germline ends. CDR3: CASSLATGLNTEAFF. Written as DNA, the CDR3 is TGTGCCAGCAGCTTAGCGACAGGATTGAACACTGAAGCTTTCTTT. The whole variable domain, filled in from reference TRBV5-8 and TRBJ1-1, reads EAGVTQSPTHLIKTRGQQATLRCSPISGHTSVYWYQQALGLGLQFLLWYDEGEERNRGNFPPRFSGRQFPNYSSELNVNALELEDSALYLCASSLATGLNTEAFFGQGTRLTVV.

At least ten counts were recorded for this clone. The chain carries TRBV27 and TRBJ1-1; no clear D. CDR1 and CDR2 from the germline V gene are MNHEY and SMNVEV (reference sequence). V shed 9 bases and J shed 0 bases, with 8 bases lying between them. The CDR3 has 12 residues. The CDR3: CASSEMNTEAFF. The CDR3 DNA is TGTGCCAGTTCGGAAATGAACACTGAAGCTTTCTTT.

This clone appeared many times. The chain joins TRBV7-2 to TRBJ1-2; no clear D gene. V lost 0 bases and J lost 6, with 11 bases in between. CDR3 length: 14 residues. The germline V gene encodes CDR1 SGHTA and CDR2 FQGNSA. Written as DNA, the CDR3 is TGTGCCAGCAGCTTAGCAGGGCCTAAGGATGGCTACACCTTC. It yields the protein CASSLAGPKDGYTF.

This clone has only a few counts. This rearrangement joins TRBV18 to TRBJ2-2; D ambiguous. V lost 5 bases and J lost 6, with 10 bases in between. The CDR3 is 13 residues long. In germline, CDR1 is KGHSH, CDR2 LQKENI. The CDR3 protein is CASSRAAAGELFF. The CDR3 DNA reads as TGTGCCAGCTCAAGGGCGGCTGCCGGGGAGCTGTTTTTT. The complete variable domain, with remaining parts taken from reference TRBV18 and TRBJ2-2, reads NAGVMQNPRHLVRRRGQEARLRCSPMKGHSHVYWYRQLPEEGLKFMVYLQKENIIDESGMPKERFSAEFPKEGPSILRIQQVVRGDSAAYFCASSRAAAGELFFGEGSRLTVL.

This clone was seen at least ten times. V is TRBV19 and J is TRBJ2-2; D possibly corresponds to TRBD2 (6 bases). Germline lookup yields CDR1 LNHDA and CDR2 SQIVND (reference sequence). The CDR3 is 13 amino acids. The V gene lost 6 bases and the J gene lost 2 bases, with 7 bases spanning the gap. As DNA, the CDR3 is TGTGCCAGTAGGGACTATAACACCGGGGAGCTGTTTTTT. It yields the protein CASRDYNTGELFF.

This clone was seen at least ten times. CDR3 in amino acids: CSARTGTGGNYEQYF. CDR3 DNA: TGCAGTGCTAGGACCGGGACAGGGGGCAACTACGAGCAGTACTTC. The V and J genes are TRBV20-1 and TRBJ2-7; 12 nucleotides line up with TRBD1. The CDR3 sequence is 15 residues long. J lost 3 bases, V lost 3 bases, and 6 bases had no gene match. The germline gives CDR1 DFQATT, CDR2 SNEGSKA (reference sequence).

This clone showed up just once. The chain links TRBV30 to TRBJ1-1; D is undetermined. V shed 6 bases and J shed 6 bases, with 8 bases lying between them. Germline CDR1 GTSNPN, CDR2 SVGIG (reference sequence). The CDR3 loop spans 10 amino acids. This CDR3 is CACGVSEAFF. DNA of the CDR3: TGTGCCTGTGGCGTCTCTGAAGCTTTCTTT.

By proportion, this clone is medium-sized (0.01 to 0.1%). The chain links TRBV20-1 to TRBJ2-3, with TRBD1 identical over 10 bases. The CDR3 is made up of 16 amino acids. The germline V gene encodes CDR1 DFQATT and CDR2 SNEGSKA (reference sequence). The V and J ends lost 4 bases and 5 bases, in that order; junction bases with no gene match: 12. CDR3 nucleotides: TGCAGTGCTAAAGGGGACAGGGGCTCGGAACTAGATACGCAGTATTTT. Its protein product is CSAKGDRGSELDTQYF.

This clone was seen at least ten times. The chain is built from TRBV3-1 and TRBJ2-1; 8 nucleotides match TRBD1. Germline loops: CDR1 LGHDT, CDR2 YNNKEL (reference sequence). The CDR3 length is 15 residues. Germline trimming cut 3 bases from V and 8 bases from J; bases unmatched to any gene: 9. CDR3: CASSHGTGFVDEQFF. As DNA, the CDR3 is TGTGCCAGCAGCCACGGGACAGGCTTTGTGGATGAGCAGTTCTTC.